This T cell receptor beta chain was identified during a study of shared clonotypes between healthy human individuals. The overall study: Serving as donors were two women and three men, whose ages spanned 18 to 49.

Splitting of each subset's genomic DNA was done evenly across several immunoSEQ plates. Every unsorted PBMC PCR replicate was loaded with about 300 ng DNA, roughly 30,000 T cell genomes. The assay was immunoSEQ multiplex PCR, and TCRdb's table has in-frame clones only and misses some. Among hundreds of thousands of clones, 70% to 80% were seen once, and the ten largest hold 10% to 15%. The sample taken for sequencing was PBMCs. The TCR comes from a middle-aged woman in good health. Some clones in this sample may be carry-over from other donors' samples.

As DNA, the CDR3 is TGTGCCAGCAGTTTAGGTGGGACAGGGGGCTACAATGAGCAGTTCTTC. It is translated as CASSLGGTGGYNEQFF. The chain uses TRBV28 and TRBJ2-1; TRBD1 matches at 11 bases. J lost 3 bases, V lost 2 bases, and 3 bases had no gene match. Germline V gene lookup returns CDR1 MDHEN and CDR2 SYDVKM. The CDR3 runs to 16 residues.